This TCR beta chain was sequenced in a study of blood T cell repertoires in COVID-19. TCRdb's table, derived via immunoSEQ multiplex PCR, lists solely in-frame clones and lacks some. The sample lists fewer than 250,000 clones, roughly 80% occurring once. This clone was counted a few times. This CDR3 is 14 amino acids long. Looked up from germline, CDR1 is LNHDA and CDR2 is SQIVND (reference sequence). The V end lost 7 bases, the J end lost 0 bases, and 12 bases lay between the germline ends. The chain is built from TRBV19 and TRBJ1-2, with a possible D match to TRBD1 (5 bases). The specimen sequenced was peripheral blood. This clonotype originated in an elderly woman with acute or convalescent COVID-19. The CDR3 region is CASTSTAANYGYTF. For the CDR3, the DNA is TGTGCCAGTACCTCGACAGCCGCTAACTATGGCTACACCTTC.